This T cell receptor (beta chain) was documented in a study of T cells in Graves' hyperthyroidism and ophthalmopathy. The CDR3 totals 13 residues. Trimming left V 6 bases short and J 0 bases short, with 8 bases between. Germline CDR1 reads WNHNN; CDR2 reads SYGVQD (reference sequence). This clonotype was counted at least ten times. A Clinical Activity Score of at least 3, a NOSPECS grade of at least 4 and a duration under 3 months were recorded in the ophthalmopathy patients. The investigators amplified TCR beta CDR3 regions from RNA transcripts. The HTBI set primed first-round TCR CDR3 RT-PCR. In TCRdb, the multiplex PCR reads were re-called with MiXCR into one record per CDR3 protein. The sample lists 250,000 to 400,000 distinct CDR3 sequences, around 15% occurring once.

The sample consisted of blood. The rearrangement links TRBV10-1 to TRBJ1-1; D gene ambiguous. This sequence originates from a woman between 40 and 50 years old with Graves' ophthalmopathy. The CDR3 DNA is TGCGCCAGCAGAGCGGGCCTGAACACTGAAGCTTTCTTT. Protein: CASRAGLNTEAFF.